The entry below gives a single TCR beta chain sequence along with its context. Its antigen is unknown. Per-nucleotide qualities are absent, and no much larger clonotype sits a single base away. These data belong to a study of shared clonotypes between healthy human individuals (TCRdb year 2020). In the study overall: The cohort included three men and a couple of women between 18 and 49 years of age. Per donor, three plates each were used for CD4 naive and CD4 memory, two for CD8 naive, and one for CD8 memory. Blood TCR repertoires of a handful of healthy adults were deeply sequenced to estimate repertoire size and the extent of clonotype sharing between individuals. Libraries were prepared and TCR repertoires were sequenced by different laboratories using diverse techniques, in order to increase sequencing depth and limit assay-specific biases. Per donor, leukapheresis produced somewhere between about 0.8 and 9 billion PBMCs.

General findings and caveats noted by the study authors: Incomplete sequencing was indicated by rarefaction of sorted-subset datasets, despite the large sequencing depth. Because the study included only a small number of donors, the genetic and exposure-history diversity represented was limited. When four donors were compared, the shared fraction of clonotypes was around 4.6% for naive CD4, around 3.6% for naive CD8, 2.3% for memory CD4, and 0.4% for memory CD8. Larger estimated clonotype richness was generally found for naive subsets than for memory subsets. Sampling was limited to blood, and TCR repertoires in tissue likely differ from TCR repertoires in blood. Compared with non-shared clonotypes, the clonotypes found in all four sorted-subset donors had higher generation probabilities. Based on pairwise subsampling, the degree of clonotype sharing among donors was expected to be affected by sequencing depth.

The donors were healthy, HIV-negative adults with no recently reported acute infections or vaccinations. Only Caucasian adults living in Nashville, Tennessee, USA were represented among the donors. CD4+ T cells were enriched by magnetic negative selection, after which naive cells were positively selected on CD45RA and the negative fraction was taken as the memory subset. Blood was collected by leukapheresis, and PBMCs were isolated by Ficoll-Histopaque density gradient centrifugation and then cryopreserved in liquid nitrogen vapor phase. Purity and quantity of every magnetically sorted T cell population were checked by analytical flow cytometry. Genomic DNA was isolated from every sorted fraction and measured by UV absorbance on a Nanodrop 2000c. CDR1 MNHNY and CDR2 SVGAGI were looked up in the germline V gene (reference sequence). The junction carries 21 bases between V and J, which are trimmed by 6 bases and 4 bases respectively. Spanning cysteine to phenylalanine, the CDR3 consists of 16 amino acids. Just the 48-base CDR3 DNA is kept, in frame starting at base 1.

Using the deep immunoSEQ assay, TCR CDR3 regions were amplified from genomic DNA by multiplex PCR. For each cell subset, the extracted genomic DNA was distributed evenly across all wells of several immunoSEQ 96-well plates, and each plate served as one replicate. For sorted subsets, about 200 ng genomic DNA, equal to some 28,000 T cell genomes, was loaded into each replicate PCR. The purified libraries were quantified using a Qubit 3.0 fluorometer, sized with a Bioanalyzer 2100, and then quantified again using the KAPA Library Quantification kit. A separate single-read 150-cycle Illumina NextSeq 550 flow cell was used to sequence each immunoSEQ 96-well plate. The original pipeline was this. Because the immunoSEQ output included only junctional sequences and no quality scores, the filtering could not be the same as the filtering used for full-length reads. Sequences were annotated with PyIR, a Python wrapper for IgBLAST v1.9, and V/J genes and CDR3 were assigned using IMGT germline references. Any read was removed if the V/J assignment was weak (E-value above 1e-6), the CDR3 was missing, or the read contained stop codons, out-of-frame junctions, or ambiguous translated residues. V3J clonotypes were defined by identical inferred V gene, J gene, and CDR3 amino acid sequence. To compute the percentage overlap between repertoires, the number of shared unique clonotypes was divided by the size of the smaller repertoire. Richness of each repertoire was evaluated using RTK rarefaction, the Chao1 estimator, and Recon v2.1 estimates of unobserved clonotypes. OLGA was used to compute generation probabilities for all TCRbeta clonotypes that the gDNA method yielded from a handful of donors. Here the immuneACCESS table is served through TCRdb, limited to in-frame sequences with V and J called. Missing clones are a known gap in these copies; in checked studies unresolved V genes cover under half, and the rest lacks a known reason. The V and J calls and clone size are taken from that table; D and trimming were inferred from the DNA. In all, the sample holds around 1.1 million clones, and around three quarters of those were seen once. The ten largest clones take up 0.55% to 0.7% of the sample.

This clonotype was sampled from a man between 18 and 35 years old in good health. Some clones in this sample may be carry-over from other donors' samples. The V gene is TRBV6-6 and the J gene is TRBJ1-2, and possibly TRBD1, on 5 matching bases. Input material: memory CD4+ T cells from PBMCs. This specimen's cell subset or site label, interpreted: CD45RA-negative fraction. The sequenced DNA is TGTGCCAGCAGCCGCTCCACAGGCGGAACTTTCTATGGCTACACCTTC. It codes for CASSRSTGGTFYGYTF.